This T cell receptor (beta chain) is drawn from a study of blood T cell repertoires in COVID-19. Data came from immunoSEQ multiplex PCR; TCRdb stores just in-frame clones and leaves some out. This table has tens of thousands of clones, approximately 80% appearing once. This clone was observed a few times. CDR3 length equals 12 residues. The ends were cut back, 7 bases at V and 6 bases at J, with 13 bases in the middle. V is TRBV12-3 or TRBV12-4 and J is TRBJ2-7; D may be TRBD1 (5 bases). The receptor was isolated from a woman older than 75 with acute or convalescent COVID-19. The sample was peripheral blood. The CDR3 loop is CASTSRVSEQYF. CDR3 nucleotide sequence: TGTGCCAGCACCTCCAGGGTGTCCGAGCAGTACTTC.